This T cell receptor beta chain is drawn from a study of cytomegalovirus exposure and HLA in healthy donors. From germline, CDR1 is SGHAT and CDR2 FQNNGV. This CDR3 region has 13 residues. V lost 3 bases and J lost 3, with 8 bases in between. Use of 60 Vbeta and 13 Jbeta primers characterized the PCR. Profiled with immunoSEQ multiplex PCR; TCRdb holds only in-frame clones, not every one. The table has 150,000 to 180,000 clones, 70% to 80% seen once. About this clone: The antigen remains undetermined.

General study results and limits: Most TCR sequences were seen very rarely across donors, but some public TCRs occurred in many.

The sequenced sample was PBMCs. V and J are TRBV11-2 and TRBJ1-1; D possibly corresponds to TRBD1 (6 bases). The receptor was isolated from a woman aged 40 to 50 in good health and CMV-seronegative. As DNA, the CDR3 is TGTGCCAGCAGCTTTTCAGGGGACACTGAAGCTTTCTTT. It specifies CASSFSGDTEAFF.